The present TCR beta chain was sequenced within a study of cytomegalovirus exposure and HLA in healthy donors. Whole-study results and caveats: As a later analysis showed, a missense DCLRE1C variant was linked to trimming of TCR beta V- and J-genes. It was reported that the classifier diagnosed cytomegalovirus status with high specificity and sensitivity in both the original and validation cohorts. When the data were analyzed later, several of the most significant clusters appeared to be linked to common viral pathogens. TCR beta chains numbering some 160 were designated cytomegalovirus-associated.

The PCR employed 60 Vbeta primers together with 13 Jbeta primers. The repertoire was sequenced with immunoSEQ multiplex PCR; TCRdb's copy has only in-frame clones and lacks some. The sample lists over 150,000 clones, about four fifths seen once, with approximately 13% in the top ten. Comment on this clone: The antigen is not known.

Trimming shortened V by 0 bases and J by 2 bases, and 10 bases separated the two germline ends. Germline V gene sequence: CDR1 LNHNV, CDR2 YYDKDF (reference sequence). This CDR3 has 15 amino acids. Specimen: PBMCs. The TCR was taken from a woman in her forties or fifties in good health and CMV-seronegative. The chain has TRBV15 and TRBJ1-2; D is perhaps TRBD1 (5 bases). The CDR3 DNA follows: TGTGCCACCAGCAGAGATAGGAACAGGAACTATGGCTACACCTTC. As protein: CATSRDRNRNYGYTF.